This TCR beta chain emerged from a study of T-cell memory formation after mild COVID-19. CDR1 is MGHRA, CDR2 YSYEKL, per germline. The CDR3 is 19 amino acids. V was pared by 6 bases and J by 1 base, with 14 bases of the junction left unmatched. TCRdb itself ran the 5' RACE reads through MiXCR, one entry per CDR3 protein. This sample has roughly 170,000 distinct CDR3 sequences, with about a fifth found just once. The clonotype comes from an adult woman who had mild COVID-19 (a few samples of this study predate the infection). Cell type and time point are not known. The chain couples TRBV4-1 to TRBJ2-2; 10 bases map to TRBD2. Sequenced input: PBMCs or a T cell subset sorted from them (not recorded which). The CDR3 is CASSPLPGTSVLNTGELFF. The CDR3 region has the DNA TGCGCCAGCAGTCCATTGCCCGGGACTAGCGTCTTGAACACCGGGGAGCTGTTTTTT.